This T cell receptor (beta chain) is from a study of regulatory T cells in long-lasting Graves disease. Study results and limitations: Whereas approximately 950 public clonotypes were shared by new patients, persistent patients shared more, at over 2,500.

This clonotype appeared many times. Its specificity is not known. The V end lost 3 bases, the J end lost 7 bases, and 12 bases lay between the germline ends. The CDR3 length is 13 residues. HTBI primers from iRepertoire and Arm-PCR of CDR3 regions yielded the TCR beta libraries. MiXCR, applied by TCRdb to the multiplex PCR reads, yields one record per CDR3 protein. The sample carries hundreds of thousands of distinct CDR3 sequences, roughly 14% recorded once. Specified time point: newly diagnosed GD, antithyroid drugs for less than 3 months. There was RNA extracted from PBMCs, and the TCR library was made from it. These data also formed part of another study, on T cells in Graves' hyperthyroidism and ophthalmopathy.

This TCR came from a young man with Graves disease. Here the sequenced sample was peripheral blood mononuclear cells (PBMCs), taken at new diagnosis, from a patient treated with antithyroid drugs. The chain recombines TRBV12-3 or TRBV12-4 with TRBJ1-1; possible D gene TRBD1, 6 bases. In DNA form, the CDR3 reads TGTGCCAGCAGTTTTGGCAGGGGCATTGAAGCTTTCTTT. Its translation: CASSFGRGIEAFF.